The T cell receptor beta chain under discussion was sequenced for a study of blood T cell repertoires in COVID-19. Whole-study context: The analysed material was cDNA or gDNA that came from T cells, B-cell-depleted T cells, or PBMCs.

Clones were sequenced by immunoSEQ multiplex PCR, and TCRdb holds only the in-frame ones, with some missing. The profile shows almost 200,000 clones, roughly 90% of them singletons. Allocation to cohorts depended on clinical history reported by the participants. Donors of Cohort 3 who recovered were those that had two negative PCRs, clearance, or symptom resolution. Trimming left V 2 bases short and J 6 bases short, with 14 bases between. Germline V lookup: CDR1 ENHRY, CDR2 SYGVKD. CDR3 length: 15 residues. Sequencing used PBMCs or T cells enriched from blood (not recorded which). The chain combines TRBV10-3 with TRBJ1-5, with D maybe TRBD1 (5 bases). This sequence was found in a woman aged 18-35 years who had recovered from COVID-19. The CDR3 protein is CAISEGGGGGQPQHF. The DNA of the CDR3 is TGTGCCATCAGTGAGGGGGGTGGGGGAGGTCAGCCCCAGCATTTT.